The 20 T cell receptor beta chains presented below share a single source sample, sequenced in a study of OX40 agonist ivuxolimab in advanced cancers. The assay was immunoSEQ multiplex PCR, and TCRdb's table has in-frame clones only and misses some. The sample lists tens of thousands of clones, about 81% occurring once. Material: CD4+ or CD8+ T cells sorted from blood, obtained in a trial of the OX40 agonist ivuxolimab. Receptors originate from an adult with an advanced solid tumor such as melanoma, head and neck, liver or kidney cancer.

The chain has TRBV11-3 and TRBJ2-4; D gene unclear. With 1 base removed from V and 6 bases from J, the gap between germline ends came to 7 bases. The germline V gene encodes CDR1 SGHNT and CDR2 YENEEA. CDR3 length: 13 residues. CDR3: CASSLGLGNIQYF. For the CDR3, the DNA is TGTGCCAGCAGCTTAGGGTTGGGAAACATTCAGTACTTC.

V usage is TRBV30 and J usage is TRBJ1-5; 8 bases are a match to TRBD1. Looked up from germline, CDR1 is GTSNPN and CDR2 is SVGIG (reference sequence). V trimming: 0 bases; J trimming: 7 bases; junction bases outside the gene matches: 5. This CDR3 contains 14 residues. This CDR3 is CAWSVGQAKQPQHF. The CDR3 bases are TGTGCCTGGAGTGTGGGACAGGCAAAACAGCCCCAGCATTTT.

The chain carries TRBV6-1 and TRBJ2-7; maybe TRBD1 (6 bases). The CDR3 extends over 15 amino acids. CDR1 and CDR2 (germline): MNHNS, SASEGT. V lost 0 bases and J lost 3, with 12 bases in between. CDR3 nucleotides: TGTGCCAGCAGTGAAGCAACCGACAGGTTCTACGAGCAGTACTTC. The encoded protein is CASSEATDRFYEQYF.

The V and J genes are TRBV7-9 and TRBJ2-3; the D is unclear. CDR3 length: 13 residues. Per the germline V gene, CDR1 is SEHNR and CDR2 is FQNEAQ (reference sequence). The V gene lost 5 bases and the J gene lost 6 bases, with 12 bases spanning the gap. CDR3 amino acids: CASSPSVADTQYF. The CDR3 nucleotides are TGTGCCAGCAGCCCCTCGGTAGCTGATACGCAGTATTTT.

The CDR3 loop is CAWSVHQNTEAFF. CDR3 DNA sequence: TGTGCCTGGAGTGTACACCAGAACACTGAAGCTTTCTTT. The chain has TRBV30 and TRBJ1-1; D call uncertain. The V gene lost 0 bases and the J gene lost 1 base, with 6 bases spanning the gap. The CDR3 sequence is 13 residues long. CDR1 and CDR2 (germline): GTSNPN, SVGIG (reference sequence).

Only a few counts were recorded for this clone. The CDR3 loop is CASTRTSGYEQYF. Written as DNA, the CDR3 is TGTGCCAGCACCCGGACTAGCGGCTACGAGCAGTACTTC. The V call is TRBV6-6, the J call TRBJ2-7; 10 bases are a match to TRBD2. The germline gives CDR1 MNHNY, CDR2 SVGAGI (reference sequence). The CDR3 has 13 residues. J lost 3 bases, V lost 7 bases, and 3 bases had no gene match.

The V and J genes are TRBV5-6 and TRBJ2-7, with D possibly called TRBD1 or TRBD2 (5 bases each). CDR3 length: 15 residues. Looked up from germline, CDR1 is SGHDT and CDR2 is YYEEEE. The ends were cut back, 4 bases at V and 3 bases at J, with 17 bases in the middle. The DNA for the CDR3 is TGTGCCAGCAGCCTGGGACCTATCCGGGTCTACGAGCAGTACTTC. Protein sequence: CASSLGPIRVYEQYF.

The chain is built from TRBV5-1 and TRBJ1-1; a possible D gene is TRBD1 (5 bases). Germline assignment: CDR1 SGHRS and CDR2 YFSETQ. Trimming shortened V by 4 bases and J by 2 bases, and 9 bases separated the two germline ends. This CDR3 contains 13 residues. This CDR3 is CASSTGGNTEAFF. CDR3 DNA sequence: TGCGCCAGCAGCACCGGGGGAAACACTGAAGCTTTCTTT.

The chain has TRBV30 and TRBJ1-6; weak D call: TRBD1 (6 bases). There are 16 residues in the CDR3. The V end was cut by 4 bases, the J end by 3 bases, with 16 bases between. Germline V gives CDR1 GTSNPN, CDR2 SVGIG (reference sequence). CDR3 sequence (DNA): TGTGCCTGGACCGACGGGGGGGCCCACTATAATTCACCCCTCCACTTT. This gives the protein CAWTDGGAHYNSPLHF. The full variable domain, in which reference TRBV30 and TRBJ1-6 provide the parts outside the CDR3, is SQTIHQWPATLVQPVGSPLSLECTVEGTSNPNLYWYRQAAGRGLQLLFYSVGIGQISSEVPQNLSASRPQDRQFILSSKKLLLSDSGFYLCAWTDGGAHYNSPLHFGNGTRLTVT.

The chain is built from TRBV28 and TRBJ2-1, with D maybe TRBD2 (6 bases). Per germline, CDR1 MDHEN and CDR2 SYDVKM. The CDR3 is 17 residues long. V gave up 3 bases and J gave up 8 bases, with 23 bases separating them. CDR3 amino acids: CASSLIPGSRAGDEQFF. The CDR3 coding sequence is TGTGCCAGCAGTTTGATTCCCGGGAGTAGAGCTGGCGATGAGCAGTTCTTC.

V and J are TRBV19 and TRBJ1-4; no clear D gene. The CDR3 totals 15 residues. Germline-derived CDR1 and CDR2 are LNHDA and SQIVND (reference sequence). V lost 2 bases and J 5 bases, leaving 12 bases between the germline ends. Here the CDR3 DNA reads TGTGCCAGTAGTATACGAGCAACCCGCAATGAAAAACTGTTTTTT. Its translation is CASSIRATRNEKLFF.

This clone was found once. The chain has TRBV27 and TRBJ2-7; TRBD1 might be the D (5 bases). This CDR3 comprises 15 residues. Trimming took 6 bases from V and 3 from J, leaving 18 bases between them. Germline loops: CDR1 MNHEY, CDR2 SMNVEV (reference sequence). In DNA, the CDR3 is TGTGCCAGCAGCATCTCCACAGGCCTTTACTACGAGCAGTACTTC. This translates into CASSISTGLYYEQYF.

Here the CDR3 reads CASSPRTAYGYTF. The CDR3, as DNA: TGTGCCAGCAGCCCGAGGACAGCCTATGGCTACACCTTC. This sequence joins TRBV7-2 and TRBJ1-2, with D perhaps matching TRBD1 (6 bases). V gave up 5 bases and J gave up 4 bases, with 11 bases separating them. From germline, CDR1 is SGHTA and CDR2 FQGNSA. The length of the CDR3 is 13 residues.

This clone occurred once. The chain carries TRBV6-5 and TRBJ1-2; 8 bases fit TRBD1. CDR3 length: 13 amino acids. Losses at the gene ends were 4 bases for V and 8 bases for J; bases not matched to a gene: 6. The germline gives CDR1 MNHEY, CDR2 SVGAGI. The CDR3 spells CASSLDRVEGYTF. CDR3 DNA: TGTGCCAGCAGTTTGGACAGGGTGGAGGGCTACACCTTC.

The V gene is TRBV6-5, the J gene TRBJ1-1, with 7 bases fitting TRBD1. The CDR3 sequence is 15 residues long. The germline V gene has CDR1 MNHEY and CDR2 SVGAGI. V lost 8 bases and J lost 1; bases outside the gene matches: 10. The CDR3 loop reads CASGPLGQRNTEAFF. In DNA, the CDR3 is TGTGCCAGCGGCCCCCTGGGACAGAGGAACACTGAAGCTTTCTTT.

The rearrangement joins TRBV19 to TRBJ1-3; D remains ambiguous. The germline CDR1 and CDR2 sequences are LNHDA and SQIVND (reference sequence). The V gene lost 6 bases and the J gene lost 0 bases, with 9 bases spanning the gap. The CDR3 loop spans 14 amino acids. The CDR3 reads CASSPYVSGNTIYF. The CDR3 DNA is TGTGCCAGTAGCCCATATGTCTCTGGAAACACCATATATTTT.

The CDR3 DNA is TGTGCCAGCAGCTTAGAGGGATGGCAGGGTCTCGGCTACACCTTC. This encodes CASSLEGWQGLGYTF. The chain joins TRBV7-2 to TRBJ1-2, with D maybe TRBD1 (5 bases). This CDR3 has 15 amino acids. In germline, CDR1 is SGHTA, CDR2 FQGNSA. Trimming removed 1 base at V and 8 bases at J, with 17 bases between.

The rearrangement joins TRBV9 to TRBJ1-1; 9 bases are a match to TRBD1. The germline V gene encodes CDR1 SGDLS and CDR2 YYNGEE. The V gene end was trimmed by 4 bases and the J gene end by 4 bases; junction bases not matched to a gene: 2. This CDR3 region has 13 residues. The chain's CDR3 is CASSLQGATEAFF. The CDR3, as DNA: TGTGCCAGCAGCCTACAGGGGGCCACTGAAGCTTTCTTT. Full variable domain (outside the CDR3, taken from reference TRBV9 and TRBJ1-1): DSGVTQTPKHLITATGQRVTLRCSPRSGDLSVYWYQQSLDQGLQFLIQYYNGEERAKGNILERFSAQQFPDLHSELNLSSLELGDSALYFCASSLQGATEAFFGQGTRLTVV.

The rearrangement links TRBV5-1 to TRBJ1-4, with a possible D match to TRBD1 (6 bases). V shed 4 bases and J shed 7 bases, with 17 bases lying between them. Germline values: CDR1 SGHRS, CDR2 YFSETQ. The CDR3 has 15 residues. Here the CDR3 reads CASSPLGAGSEKLFF. CDR3 DNA: TGCGCCAGCAGCCCGCTGGGGGCAGGGAGTGAAAAACTGTTTTTT.

The chain couples TRBV27 to TRBJ1-4, with D perhaps matching TRBD1 (6 bases). The length of the CDR3 is 13 residues. Germline V gives CDR1 MNHEY, CDR2 SMNVEV (reference sequence). Trimming stripped 1 base from V and 10 bases from J, with 10 bases between. In DNA form, the CDR3 reads TGTGCCAGCAGTTTATGGGGGGGGCGAAAACTGTTTTTT. As protein: CASSLWGGRKLFF.